This passage covers 10 T cell receptor beta chains from one sample sequenced in a study of CDR3 diversity in severe acne. TCRdb reanalysed the PCR reads using MiXCR and keeps one entry per CDR3 protein. The table records tens of thousands of distinct CDR3 sequences, around 50% of them present only once. Input material: blood. The receptors come from a male donor in good health, without acne.

This chain uses TRBV5-1 with TRBJ2-7; D is unresolved. The CDR3 is 14 amino acids. Per germline, CDR1 SGHRS and CDR2 YFSETQ. V lost 1 base and J lost 3, with 11 bases in between. CDR3 nucleotides: TGCGCCAGCAGCTTGAACCAGATCGACTACGAGCAGTACTTC. Translated, it gives CASSLNQIDYEQYF.

This sequence joins TRBV7-9 and TRBJ2-7; possibly TRBD2 for D (6 bases). Trimming left V 5 bases short and J 3 bases short, with 11 bases between. Per germline, CDR1 SEHNR and CDR2 FQNEAQ (reference sequence). The CDR3 contains 13 residues. CDR3 sequence reads: CASSTDYYYEQYF. CDR3 sequence (DNA): TGTGCCAGCAGCACGGACTACTACTACGAGCAGTACTTC.

This clonotype was picked up one time. V is TRBV11-1 and J is TRBJ1-1, with 8 bases matching TRBD1. Trimming at V came to 7 bases and at J to 7 bases, leaving 11 bases not matched to a gene. CDR1 is SGHAT and CDR2 is FQDESV in the germline V gene (reference sequence). The CDR3 spans 14 residues. CDR3 loop: CASNSRGRGYEAFF. The CDR3 DNA reads as TGTGCCAGCAACTCCAGGGGGCGAGGGTATGAAGCTTTCTTT.

The chain's CDR3 is CASRPSGGGYTQYF. In nucleotides, the CDR3 is TGTGCCAGCAGACCCAGCGGGGGCGGGTATACGCAGTATTTT. The chain uses TRBV7-3 and TRBJ2-3; 8 positions match TRBD2. Losses at the gene ends were 6 bases for V and 7 bases for J; bases not matched to a gene: 9. Germline lookup yields CDR1 SGHTA and CDR2 FQGTGA. The CDR3 runs to 14 residues.

The chain uses TRBV7-8 and TRBJ2-5; D might be TRBD2 (5 bases). Germline assignment: CDR1 SGHVS and CDR2 FQNEAQ. Trimming left V 6 bases short and J 7 bases short, with 9 bases between. The CDR3 loop spans 11 amino acids. The CDR3 DNA is TGTGCCAGCAGTCCCGAGGGGACCCAGTACTTC. This gives the protein CASSPEGTQYF.

A few counts support this clonotype. This chain links TRBV20-1 with TRBJ1-6; no clear D. The germline CDR1 and CDR2 sequences are DFQATT and SNEGSKA (reference sequence). The ends were cut back, 1 base at V and 4 bases at J, with 8 bases in the middle. CDR3 length equals 14 residues. CDR3: CSARGSGYNSPLHF. The CDR3 coding sequence is TGCAGTGCTAGAGGAAGCGGGTATAATTCACCCCTCCACTTT.

This sequence joins TRBV4-2 and TRBJ1-5; 9 bases match TRBD1. Germline loops: CDR1 LGHNA, CDR2 YNFKEQ. This CDR3 has 16 amino acids. V shed 2 bases, J shed 6 bases, and the junction held 8 bases outside the gene matches. CDR3 protein: CASSQPGQGKGQPQHF. CDR3 DNA sequence: TGTGCCAGCAGCCAACCTGGACAGGGGAAAGGTCAGCCCCAGCATTTT.

This clonotype was counted many times. The chain couples TRBV7-3 to TRBJ2-5; D is unresolved. In germline, CDR1 is SGHTA, CDR2 FQGTGA. Trimming took 2 bases from V and 1 from J, leaving 5 bases between them. The CDR3 is 13 amino acids. The CDR3 region is CASSLGSQETQYF. The DNA of the CDR3 is TGTGCCAGCAGCTTAGGGTCCCAAGAGACCCAGTACTTC.

The V and J genes are TRBV5-4 and TRBJ2-7; TRBD1 is a possible D gene (6 bases). This CDR3 has 14 amino acids. V was clipped by 6 bases and J by 2 bases, with 15 bases between them. Per the germline V gene, CDR1 is SGHNT and CDR2 is YYREEE (reference sequence). The DNA of the CDR3 is TGTGCCAGCACCCGAGGGGGAACAGCCTACGAGCAGTACTTC. This codes for CASTRGGTAYEQYF.

In this sample, this clonotype turned up a few times. CDR3 region: CASSVGGGHSYEQYF. CDR3 DNA sequence: TGTGCCAGCAGCGTAGGCGGGGGCCACTCCTACGAGCAGTACTTC. The chain links TRBV9 to TRBJ2-7; D may be TRBD2 (7 bases). Germline lookup yields CDR1 SGDLS and CDR2 YYNGEE. The V and J ends lost 0 bases and 0 bases respectively, with 10 bases between them. The CDR3 length is 15 residues.